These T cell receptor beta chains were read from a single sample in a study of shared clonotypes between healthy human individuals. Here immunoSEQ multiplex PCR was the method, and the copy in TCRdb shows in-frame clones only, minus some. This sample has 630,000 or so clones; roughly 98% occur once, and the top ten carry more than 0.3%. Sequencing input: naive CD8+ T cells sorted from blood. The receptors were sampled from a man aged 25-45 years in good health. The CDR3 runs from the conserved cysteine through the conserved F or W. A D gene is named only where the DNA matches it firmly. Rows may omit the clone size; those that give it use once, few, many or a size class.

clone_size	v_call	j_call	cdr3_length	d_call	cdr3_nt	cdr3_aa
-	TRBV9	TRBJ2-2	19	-	TGTGCCAGCAGCGTCCGGCTAGCTGATGCTAACTCTAACACCGGGGAGCTGTTTTTT	CASSVRLADANSNTGELFF
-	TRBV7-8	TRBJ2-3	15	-	TGTGCCAGCAGCTTATCCACTCTAACAGGGCATACGCAGTATTTT	CASSLSTLTGHTQYF
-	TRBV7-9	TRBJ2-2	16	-	TGTGCCAGCAGCTTATTTTTAGCAATGGACACCGGGGAGCTGTTTTTT	CASSLFLAMDTGELFF
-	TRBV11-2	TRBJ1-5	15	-	TGTGCCAGCAGCCAAAATTCAGGGCCAGATCAGCCCCAGCATTTT	CASSQNSGPDQPQHF
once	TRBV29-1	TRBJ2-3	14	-	TGCAGCGCTGACCCGGGACGAGGCACAGATACGCAGTATTTT	CSADPGRGTDTQYF
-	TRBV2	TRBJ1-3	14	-	TGTGCCAGCAGTGAATCAGGCTCTGGAAACACCATATATTTT	CASSESGSGNTIYF
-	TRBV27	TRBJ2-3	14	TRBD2	TGTGCCAGCCGGGGACTAGCGGACACAGATACGCAGTATTTT	CASRGLADTDTQYF
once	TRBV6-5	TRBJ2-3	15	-	TGTGCCAGCAAGATACTGGCAGCTAGCACAGATACGCAGTATTTT	CASKILAASTDTQYF
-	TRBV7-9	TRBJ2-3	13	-	TGTGCCAGCAGCTTATCCGAGTTAGATACGCAGTATTTT	CASSLSELDTQYF
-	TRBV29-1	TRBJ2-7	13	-	TGCAGCGTTGAAGCTGGGGGGTCCTACGAGCAGTACTTC	CSVEAGGSYEQYF
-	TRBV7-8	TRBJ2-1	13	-	TGTGCCAGCAGCTCGGACTATACCAATGAGCAGTTCTTC	CASSSDYTNEQFF
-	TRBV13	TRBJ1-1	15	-	TGTGCCAGCAGCTTACCGGGGACGGCTAACACTGAAGCTTTCTTT	CASSLPGTANTEAFF
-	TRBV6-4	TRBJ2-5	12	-	TGTGCCAGCAGGGGAGACCAAGAGACCCAGTACTTC	CASRGDQETQYF
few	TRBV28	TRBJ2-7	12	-	TGTGCCAGCAGTTTCGCGGGGTACGAGCAGTACTTC	CASSFAGYEQYF
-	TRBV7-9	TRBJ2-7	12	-	TGTGCCAGCAGCTGGGGAGTCGACGAGCAGTACTTC	CASSWGVDEQYF
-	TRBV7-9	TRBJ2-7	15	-	TGTGCCAGCGTTCAGGGTTTCGAGAATACCTACGAGCAGTACTTC	CASVQGFENTYEQYF
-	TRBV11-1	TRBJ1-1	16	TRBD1	TGTGCCAGCAGCCAACTCCCGGGACAGAAGAACACTGAAGCTTTCTTT	CASSQLPGQKNTEAFF
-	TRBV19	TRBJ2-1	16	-	TGTGCCAGTAGTACGTCGGCGGAAAGCTCCTACAATGAGCAGTTCTTC	CASSTSAESSYNEQFF
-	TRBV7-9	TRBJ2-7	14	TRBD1	TGTGCCAGCAGCTCCACCACAGGGGACTACGAGCAGTACTTC	CASSSTTGDYEQYF
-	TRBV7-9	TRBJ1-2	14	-	TGTGCCAGCAGCTTCCTTTCGACAGACTATGGCTACACCTTC	CASSFLSTDYGYTF
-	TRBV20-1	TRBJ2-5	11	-	TGCAGTGCTATGCCCAAAGAGACCCAGTACTTC	CSAMPKETQYF
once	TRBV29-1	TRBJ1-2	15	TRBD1	TGCAGCGTCCGGGACAGGGTCGGGGCTAACTATGGCTACACCTTC	CSVRDRVGANYGYTF
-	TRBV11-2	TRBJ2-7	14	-	TGTGCCAGCAGCTTTGGGCTAGGCCGGATGGAGCAGTACTTC	CASSFGLGRMEQYF
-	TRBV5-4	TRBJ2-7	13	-	TGTGCCAGCACCCCCGCGGAGCGACACGAGCAGTACTTC	CASTPAERHEQYF
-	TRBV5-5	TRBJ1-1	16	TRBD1	TGTGCCAGCAGCTTCGTAGACAGGGCCCGGAACACTGAAGCTTTCTTT	CASSFVDRARNTEAFF
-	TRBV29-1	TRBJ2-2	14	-	TGCAGCGTTGGTCGGGGAGTCGGGACCGGGGAGCTGTTTTTT	CSVGRGVGTGELFF
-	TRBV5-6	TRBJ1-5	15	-	TGTGCCAGCAGCTCTGGGGGCTATAGCAATCAGCCCCAGCATTTT	CASSSGGYSNQPQHF
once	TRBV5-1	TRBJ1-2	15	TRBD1	TGCGCCAGCAGCTTGGGGAGGACAGGCACCTATGGCTACACCTTC	CASSLGRTGTYGYTF
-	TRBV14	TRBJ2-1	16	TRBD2	TGTGCCAGCAGCCAAGGAGCGGGAGGGAGTTATTGGGAGCAGTTCTTC	CASSQGAGGSYWEQFF
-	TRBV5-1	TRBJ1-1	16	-	TGCGCCAGCAGCTTGGCCCAGGGAATTATACACACTGAAGCTTTCTTT	CASSLAQGIIHTEAFF
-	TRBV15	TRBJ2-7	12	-	TGTGCCACCAGGGACAGTACTTACGAGCAGTACTTC	CATRDSTYEQYF
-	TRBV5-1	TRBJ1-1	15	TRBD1	TGCGCCAGCAGCTTGGTGGGGACAGGGTCAACTGAAGCTTTCTTT	CASSLVGTGSTEAFF
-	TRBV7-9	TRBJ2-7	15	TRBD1	TGTGCCAGCAGCGAACGACAGGGGCGGACGGACGAGCAGTACTTC	CASSERQGRTDEQYF
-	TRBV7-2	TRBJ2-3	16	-	TGTGCCAGCAGCCTCCCCCGGGACCTCGGGCGCGATACGCAGTATTTT	CASSLPRDLGRDTQYF
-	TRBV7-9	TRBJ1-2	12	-	TGTGCCAGCAGCTTGGGGTCAGGTGGCTACACCTTC	CASSLGSGGYTF
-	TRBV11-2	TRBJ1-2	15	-	TGTGCCAGCAGCTCCGCCTACGGGGGGCACTATGGCTACACCTTC	CASSSAYGGHYGYTF
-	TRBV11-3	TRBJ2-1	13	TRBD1	TGTGCCAGCAGCCCCAGGGGGTACAATGAGCAGTTCTTC	CASSPRGYNEQFF
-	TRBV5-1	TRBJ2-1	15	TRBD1	TGCGCCAGCAGCTTGTGGACAGGGGTCAGCAATGAGCAGTTCTTC	CASSLWTGVSNEQFF
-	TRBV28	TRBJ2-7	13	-	TGTGCCAGCAGGGGGCTGGAATCTCACGAGCAGTACTTC	CASRGLESHEQYF
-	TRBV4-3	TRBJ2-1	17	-	TGCGCCAGCAGCCAAGACCATCACTCGAGCTCCTACAATGAGCAGTTCTTC	CASSQDHHSSSYNEQFF
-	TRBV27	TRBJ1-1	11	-	TGTGCCAGCAGTTTGCGGGGCGAAGCTTTCTTT	CASSLRGEAFF
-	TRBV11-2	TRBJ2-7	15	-	TGTGCCAGCAGCTCGACAGTGGAAGACTCCTACGAGCAGTACTTC	CASSSTVEDSYEQYF
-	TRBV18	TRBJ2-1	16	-	TGTGCCAGCTCACCACCGGTCTGGGACGTTAACAATGAGCAGTTCTTC	CASSPPVWDVNNEQFF
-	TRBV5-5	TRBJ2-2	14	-	TGTGCCAGCAGCTTGGGATTCGGGGCCGGGGAGCTGTTTTTT	CASSLGFGAGELFF
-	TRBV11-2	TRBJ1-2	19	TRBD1	TGTGCCAGCAGCTTAGCTCCCCGCTGGACAGGGGAGGAGGACTATGGCTACACCTTC	CASSLAPRWTGEEDYGYTF
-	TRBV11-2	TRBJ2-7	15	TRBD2	TGTGCCAGCAGCTACCCCGGGGGGTTTAGCTACGAGCAGTACTTC	CASSYPGGFSYEQYF
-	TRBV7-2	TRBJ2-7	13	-	TGTGCCAGCAGCTTAGGGTTGTCCTACGAGCAGTACTTC	CASSLGLSYEQYF
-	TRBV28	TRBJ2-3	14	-	TGTGCCAGCAGGATCCCCCAGGGTCCAGATACGCAGTATTTT	CASRIPQGPDTQYF
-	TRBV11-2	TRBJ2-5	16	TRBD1	TGTGCCAGCAGCTTAGGCCGGACAGGGAACCAAGAGACCCAGTACTTC	CASSLGRTGNQETQYF
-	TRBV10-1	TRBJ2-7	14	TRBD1	TGCGCCAGCAGTGATGGGGACAGGGCGTACGAGCAGTACTTC	CASSDGDRAYEQYF
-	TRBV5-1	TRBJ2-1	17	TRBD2	TGCGCCAGCACAATTGGGGGACTAGCGGAACCCTACAATGAGCAGTTCTTC	CASTIGGLAEPYNEQFF
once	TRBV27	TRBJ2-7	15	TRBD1	TGTGCCAGCAGTTTATCAGGGACAGGGAGCTACGAGCAGTACTTC	CASSLSGTGSYEQYF
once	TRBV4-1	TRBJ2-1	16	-	TGCGCCAGCAGCCAAGATTCCAGGGTTATTTACAATGAGCAGTTCTTC	CASSQDSRVIYNEQFF
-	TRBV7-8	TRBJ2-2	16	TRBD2	TGTGCCAGCAGCCCCGAACTAGCGGGAGGCACCGGGGAGCTGTTTTTT	CASSPELAGGTGELFF
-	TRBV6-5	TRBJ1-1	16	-	TGTGCCAGCAGTTACTCCTCCCCCGAGGGGAACACTGAAGCTTTCTTT	CASSYSSPEGNTEAFF
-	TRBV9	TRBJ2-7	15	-	TGTGCCAGCAGCGTAGGACAGGTACGGACCTACGAGCAGTACTTC	CASSVGQVRTYEQYF
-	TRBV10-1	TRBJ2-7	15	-	TGCGCCAGCAGTGATTACTTGCGGACCGACTACGAGCAGTACTTC	CASSDYLRTDYEQYF